Below, 31 T cell receptor beta chains from the same sample are listed, as sequenced in a study of shared clonotypes between healthy human individuals. Only in-frame clones appear in the TCRdb table, and some are missing; sequencing was by immunoSEQ multiplex PCR. The sample lists over 700,000 clones; 55% to 75% were seen once. The sequenced material came from memory CD4+ T cells sorted from blood. Described subset: CD45RA-negative fraction. The origin of the receptors is a woman in her twenties or thirties in good health.

This clone appeared a few times. The chain recombines TRBV7-2 with TRBJ2-7; D is unresolved. CDR1 and CDR2 from the germline V gene are SGHTA and FQGNSA. Between the trimmed V and J ends, which lost 5 bases and 1 base, there was a span of 9 bases. This CDR3 comprises 13 residues. The CDR3 nucleotides are TGTGCCAGCAGCACAGTTGTATCCTACGAGCAGTACTTC. Its translation is CASSTVVSYEQYF.

The chain couples TRBV7-9 to TRBJ1-2; maybe TRBD1 (6 bases). Trimming stripped 0 bases from V and 5 bases from J, with 16 bases between. In germline, CDR1 is SEHNR, CDR2 FQNEAQ (reference sequence). This CDR3 has 16 amino acids. The CDR3 loop is CASSLAGGRLAYGYTF. CDR3 bases: TGTGCCAGCAGCTTAGCCGGGGGGCGGTTAGCTTATGGCTACACCTTC.

This rearrangement joins TRBV9 to TRBJ2-3; 10 bases are shared with TRBD2. V was clipped by 5 bases and J by 6 bases; unmatched bases: 9. The length of the CDR3 is 15 residues. Germline-derived CDR1 and CDR2 are SGDLS and YYNGEE. In nucleotides, the CDR3 is TGTGCCAGCAGTCGAGCTAGCGGGAGTCCCGATACGCAGTATTTT. Its translation is CASSRASGSPDTQYF.

V gene TRBV28 combines with J gene TRBJ1-2; D uncertain. Trimming took off 2 bases at V and 4 bases at J, with 11 bases between the two ends. Germline V gives CDR1 MDHEN, CDR2 SYDVKM. The CDR3 covers 14 residues. The CDR3 is CASSLDDGLYGYTF. In nucleotides, the CDR3 is TGTGCCAGCAGTTTAGATGATGGGCTCTATGGCTACACCTTC.

The sample holds many counts of this clone. The J gene is TRBJ1-2, the V gene TRBV13; D is unclear. Trimming removed 3 bases at V and 8 bases at J, with 16 bases between. Germline values: CDR1 PRHDT, CDR2 FYEKMQ (reference sequence). The CDR3 is 14 amino acids. CDR3 sequence reads: CASSFRAGLGGYTF. In nucleotides, the CDR3 is TGTGCCAGCAGCTTCCGCGCGGGGTTGGGCGGCTACACCTTC.

Only one count was recorded for this clone. This rearrangement joins TRBV6-5 to TRBJ1-4, with a possible D match to TRBD1 (6 bases). Trimming cost V 6 bases and J 0 bases, with 11 bases left between them. This CDR3 contains 15 residues. Germline assignment: CDR1 MNHEY and CDR2 SVGAGI. The CDR3 loop reads CASSRDRTTNEKLFF. CDR3 in DNA: TGTGCCAGCAGCCGCGACAGGACAACTAATGAAAAACTGTTTTTT.

V and J are TRBV5-1 and TRBJ2-1; D is ambiguous. The CDR3 covers 12 residues. V lost 0 bases and J 15 bases, leaving 13 bases between the germline ends. CDR1 SGHRS and CDR2 YFSETQ come from the germline V gene. The CDR3 here is CASSLGTGITFF. CDR3 nucleotides: TGCGCCAGCAGCTTGGGGACGGGTATTACGTTCTTC.

This clone was detected only once. The chain's CDR3 is CASSLYSTYEQYF. DNA of the CDR3: TGTGCCAGCAGTTTATACAGTACCTACGAGCAGTACTTC. J is TRBJ2-7 and V is TRBV27; D ambiguous. Germline CDR1 and CDR2: MNHEY and SMNVEV (reference sequence). The CDR3 length is 13 residues. V was clipped by 1 base and J by 2 bases, with 6 bases between them.

This clone appeared a few times. The chain employs TRBV6-5 and TRBJ1-1; 12 positions agree with TRBD1. The CDR3 loop spans 15 amino acids. Germline CDR1 is MNHEY and CDR2 is SVGAGI. Germline trimming cut 8 bases from V and 4 bases from J; bases unmatched to any gene: 8. This CDR3 reads CASGGTGGAGTEAFF. The DNA of the CDR3 is TGTGCCAGCGGAGGGACAGGGGGCGCGGGCACTGAAGCTTTCTTT.

This clone was counted once. J is TRBJ2-4 and V is TRBV28; 9 bases match TRBD1. Looked up from germline, CDR1 is MDHEN and CDR2 is SYDVKM. V shed 6 bases and J 3 bases; nucleotides not matched to a gene: 9. The CDR3 has 16 amino acids. The CDR3 DNA sequence: TGTGCCAGCAGCCGCCGGGACAGGGTACGCAAAAACATTCAGTACTTC. The encoded protein is CASSRRDRVRKNIQYF.

The chain links TRBV27 to TRBJ1-3; D gene uncertain. The germline V gene has CDR1 MNHEY and CDR2 SMNVEV (reference sequence). Trimming stripped 5 bases from V and 0 bases from J, with 14 bases between. The CDR3 is made up of 16 amino acids. The chain's CDR3 is CASSPREPSSGNTIYF. The CDR3 nucleotides are TGTGCCAGCAGTCCCCGGGAGCCGAGCTCTGGAAACACCATATATTTT.

Here the CDR3 DNA reads TGTGCCAGCAGCCGGGACAGCCTTAATGAAAAACTGTTTTTT. Residues: CASSRDSLNEKLFF. The V and J genes are TRBV7-7 and TRBJ1-4; TRBD1 matches at 7 bases. This CDR3 is built from 14 residues. Germline V CDR1 and CDR2: SSHAT, FNYEAQ (reference sequence). V shed 5 bases and J 4 bases; nucleotides not matched to a gene: 4.

This clone was counted between two and nine times. V gene TRBV6-5 combines with J gene TRBJ2-1; D might be TRBD2 (6 bases). V dropped 4 bases and J dropped 3 bases, with 16 bases sitting between them. This CDR3 is 16 amino acids long. CDR1 and CDR2 (germline): MNHEY, SVGAGI. This CDR3 is CASSFDYPGVYNEQFF. DNA for the CDR3: TGTGCCAGCAGTTTTGACTATCCGGGGGTCTACAATGAGCAGTTCTTC.

This clone was observed a single time. This rearrangement joins TRBV6-1 to TRBJ2-1; D might be TRBD1 (6 bases). V lost 5 bases to trimming and J lost 1 base, with 9 bases between them. The CDR3 runs 14 residues. Germline V CDR1 and CDR2: MNHNS, SASEGT. CDR3 sequence reads: CASSPGQSYNEQFF. As DNA, the CDR3 is TGTGCCAGCAGTCCGGGACAATCCTACAATGAGCAGTTCTTC.

The chain employs TRBV11-2 and TRBJ2-1; 8 positions match TRBD1. Germline V CDR1 and CDR2: SGHAT, FQNNGV. The CDR3 sequence is 16 residues long. V trimming: 2 bases; J trimming: 1 base; junction bases outside the gene matches: 4. In DNA, the CDR3 is TGTGCCAGCAGCTTATTCAGGGGGCCATCCTACAATGAGCAGTTCTTC. This translates into CASSLFRGPSYNEQFF.

This clone has more than one count but fewer than ten. The chain joins TRBV9 to TRBJ1-1; 7 bases match TRBD1. This CDR3 contains 14 residues. CDR1 is SGDLS, CDR2 YYNGEE, per germline. The J segment lost 7 bases and the V segment lost 3 bases, leaving 9 bases of the junction unmatched. Here the CDR3 reads CASSGTRGHSEAFF. CDR3 bases: TGTGCCAGCAGCGGCACAAGGGGGCATAGTGAAGCTTTCTTT.

V gene TRBV6-1 combines with J gene TRBJ1-2; D may be TRBD1 (6 bases). CDR1 is MNHNS and CDR2 is SASEGT in the germline V gene. This CDR3 contains 12 residues. Trimming pared 5 bases from V and 5 bases from J, leaving 9 bases between. The CDR3 DNA follows: TGTGCCAGCAGTACGACAGGTTATGGCTACACCTTC. This gives the protein CASSTTGYGYTF.

Points on this clone: The identical CDR3 is also encoded by other nucleotide sequences in the sample. The J gene is TRBJ1-2, the V gene TRBV6-5; D ambiguous. The CDR3 runs to 14 residues. In germline, CDR1 is MNHEY, CDR2 SVGAGI. With 0 bases removed from V and 2 bases from J, the gap between germline ends came to 7 bases. In DNA form, the CDR3 reads TGTGCCAGCAGTTACTCGGGTTCGAACTATGGCTACACCTTC. It encodes CASSYSGSNYGYTF.

The chain is built from TRBV7-2 and TRBJ2-2; the D gene could be TRBD1 or TRBD2 (5 bases each). Looked up from germline, CDR1 is SGHTA and CDR2 is FQGNSA. Trimming took 1 base from V and 6 from J, leaving 15 bases between them. The CDR3 is 16 amino acids. In nucleotides, the CDR3 is TGTGCCAGCAGCTTAGGGGGCAGGGCAGCGGCCGGGGAGCTGTTTTTT. This encodes CASSLGGRAAAGELFF.

This clone was detected only once. The chain uses TRBV5-1 and TRBJ2-3; no clear D gene. Germline-derived CDR1 and CDR2 are SGHRS and YFSETQ. V lost 5 bases and J lost 3, with 10 bases in between. This CDR3 has 13 amino acids. DNA for the CDR3: TGCGCCAGCAGGTCGGAGTTGACAGATACGCAGTATTTT. It specifies CASRSELTDTQYF.

This clone has more than one count but fewer than ten. CDR3 nucleotide sequence: TGTGCCAGCAGCCAAGATCAGGGGCCGGCTGAAAAACTGTTTTTT. It encodes CASSQDQGPAEKLFF. The J gene is TRBJ1-4, the V gene TRBV4-2; a weak D match, TRBD1 (6 bases). This CDR3 has 15 amino acids. V lost 0 bases and J lost 7, with 12 bases in between. The germline V gene encodes CDR1 LGHNA and CDR2 YNFKEQ.

In its sample, this clone was seen once. The chain combines TRBV28 with TRBJ1-1; D gene uncertain. With 4 bases removed from V and 0 bases from J, the gap between germline ends came to 9 bases. Germline values: CDR1 MDHEN, CDR2 SYDVKM. The CDR3 has 14 amino acids. Written as DNA, the CDR3 is TGTGCCAGCAGTTACGGAGCTATGAACACTGAAGCTTTCTTT. This encodes CASSYGAMNTEAFF.

The genes are TRBV19 and TRBJ1-4; D is undetermined. Germline CDR1 is LNHDA and CDR2 is SQIVND (reference sequence). The CDR3 extends over 15 amino acids. Trimming removed 4 bases at V and 11 bases at J, with 20 bases between. The CDR3, as DNA: TGTGCCAGTAGTAAGCCCGAATCGACTCTCGGTAAACTGTTTTTT. Translating it yields CASSKPESTLGKLFF.

V and J are TRBV25-1 and TRBJ2-7, with TRBD2 matching 10 bases. The V segment lost 5 bases and the J segment 7 bases; nucleotides outside the gene matches: 5. This CDR3 has 13 amino acids. Germline CDR1 is MGHDK and CDR2 is SYGVNS. Here the CDR3 reads CASSLAGVGEQYF. The CDR3 bases are TGTGCCAGCAGTCTAGCGGGAGTGGGAGAGCAGTACTTC.

The gene calls are TRBV2 and TRBJ1-3, with 10 nucleotides matching TRBD1. Germline CDR1 SNHLY, CDR2 FYNNEI. Trimming at V came to 4 bases and at J to 3 bases, leaving 3 bases not matched to a gene. The CDR3 runs 15 residues. CDR3 nucleotide sequence: TGTGCCAGCAGTGGGGGACAGGGGTTTGGAAACACCATATATTTT. Translated, it gives CASSGGQGFGNTIYF.

Here the CDR3 reads CAISLAGTETQYF. CDR3 bases: TGTGCCATCAGTTTAGCGGGAACAGAGACCCAGTACTTC. The genes are TRBV10-3 and TRBJ2-5; TRBD2 matches 8 bases. This CDR3 is built from 13 residues. Losses at the gene ends were 5 bases for V and 4 bases for J; bases not matched to a gene: 3. Per germline, CDR1 ENHRY and CDR2 SYGVKD.

The chain recombines TRBV29-1 with TRBJ2-1, with D possibly matching TRBD1 (6 bases). Germline V gene data show CDR1 as SQVTM and CDR2 as ANQGSEA. The ends were cut back, 1 base at V and 4 bases at J, with 11 bases in the middle. CDR3 length equals 14 residues. The CDR3 sequence is CSVEGDRYYNEQFF. In DNA, the CDR3 is TGCAGCGTTGAAGGAGACAGGTATTACAATGAGCAGTTCTTC.

Comments on this clone: The same CDR3 can be traced to other DNA sequences in this sample. V usage is TRBV5-1 and J usage is TRBJ2-2; TRBD1 is a possible D gene (6 bases). Germline V gene lookup returns CDR1 SGHRS and CDR2 YFSETQ. The CDR3 has 15 amino acids. Trimming removed 0 bases from V and 1 base from J, with 7 bases in between. CDR3 protein: CASSLGTVNTGELFF. In DNA, the CDR3 is TGCGCCAGCAGCTTGGGGACAGTGAACACCGGGGAGCTGTTTTTT. Full variable domain (rest looked up from reference TRBV5-1 and TRBJ2-2): KAGVTQTPRYLIKTRGQQVTLSCSPISGHRSVSWYQQTPGQGLQFLFEYFSETQRNKGNFPGRFSGRQFSNSRSEMNVSTLELGDSALYLCASSLGTVNTGELFFGEGSRLTVL.

With regard to this clone: Given a far larger clone just one base away, this is likely a sequencing read error. The sample has other DNA sequences that encode this CDR3 too. The rearrangement links TRBV5-6 to TRBJ2-5; D gene ambiguous. There are 13 residues in the CDR3. The germline V and J ends were trimmed by 0 bases and 2 bases, with 5 bases remaining between them. Germline V CDR1 and CDR2: SGHDT, YYEEEE. This CDR3 is CASSLVGQETQYF. The CDR3, as DNA: TGTGCCAGCAGCTTGGTAGGGCAAGAGACCCAGTACTTC.

The chain links TRBV5-1 to TRBJ1-1, with TRBD1 identical over 9 bases. Germline V gives CDR1 SGHRS, CDR2 YFSETQ. Losses at the gene ends were 4 bases for V and 7 bases for J; bases not matched to a gene: 5. The CDR3 contains 13 residues. For the CDR3, the DNA is TGCGCCAGCAGCACCGGGACAGGGATTGAAGCTTTCTTT. Amino acids: CASSTGTGIEAFF. The whole variable domain, filled in from reference TRBV5-1 and TRBJ1-1, reads KAGVTQTPRYLIKTRGQQVTLSCSPISGHRSVSWYQQTPGQGLQFLFEYFSETQRNKGNFPGRFSGRQFSNSRSEMNVSTLELGDSALYLCASSTGTGIEAFFGQGTRLTVV.

This chain's CDR3 is CASTRTGEADTQYF. CDR3 DNA sequence: TGTGCCAGCACGAGGACAGGGGAGGCAGATACGCAGTATTTT. The chain uses TRBV27 and TRBJ2-3; TRBD1 agrees at 9 bases. The CDR3 is 14 amino acids. V lost 7 bases and J lost 4; bases outside the gene matches: 6. Per the germline V gene, CDR1 is MNHEY and CDR2 is SMNVEV (reference sequence).